Listed below are T cell receptor beta chains from one sample, sequenced in a study of OX40 agonist ivuxolimab in advanced cancers. The table came from immunoSEQ multiplex PCR; TCRdb's copy has only in-frame clones and leaves some out. Of about 91,000 clones detected, around 84% appear once; the ten largest clones hold 1.1%. Sequenced material: CD4+ or CD8+ T cells sorted from blood, taken in a trial of the OX40 agonist ivuxolimab. These receptors originate from an adult with an advanced solid tumor such as melanoma, head and neck, liver or kidney cancer. Each CDR3 is given with its conserved first and last residue. D genes are given only for firm matches. Clone size is shown for a subset of rows, as once, few, many or a class of expanded clone.

clone size | J gene | V gene | D gene | CDR3 DNA | CDR3 protein
- | TRBJ1-2 | TRBV7-2 | TRBD1 | TGTGCCAGCAGCCAATTGGACAGGGAGGATAATGGCTACACCTTC | CASSQLDREDNGYTF
- | TRBJ1-5 | TRBV19 | TRBD1 | TGTGCCAGTAGGAGACAGGGAGAGCAACAGCCCCAGCATTTT | CASRRQGEQQPQHF
- | TRBJ2-3 | TRBV5-6 | TRBD2 | TGTGCCAGCAGCTTCCAGGGTAGCGGGGGGATCGGCACAGATACGCAGTATTTT | CASSFQGSGGIGTDTQYF
- | TRBJ2-2 | TRBV7-2 | - | TGTGCCAGCAGCTTTACGGTTAGGTTTCGGGACACCGGGGAGCTGTTTTTT | CASSFTVRFRDTGELFF
- | TRBJ1-4 | TRBV9 | - | TGTGCCAGCAGCGTAGGCCGGGGGTTGGGTGAAAAACTGTTTTTT | CASSVGRGLGEKLFF
- | TRBJ2-1 | TRBV18 | TRBD2 | TGTGCCAGCTCCCCTCTAGCGGGGAACTCCTACAATGAGCAGTTCTTC | CASSPLAGNSYNEQFF
- | TRBJ2-1 | TRBV5-6 | TRBD1 | TGTGCCAGCAGCTTTGCCGGGACAGGGGGTGAGCAGTTCTTC | CASSFAGTGGEQFF
- | TRBJ1-1 | TRBV29-1 | - | TGCAGCGTTAGTTTGGACACTGAAGCTTTCTTT | CSVSLDTEAFF
- | TRBJ2-7 | TRBV5-1 | - | TGCGCCAGCAGCATGGGGATGACCTACGAGCAGTACTTC | CASSMGMTYEQYF
- | TRBJ2-7 | TRBV6-5 | - | TGTGCCAGCAGTTCTCCCCAACAGGGCCACGAGCAGTACTTC | CASSSPQQGHEQYF
- | TRBJ2-7 | TRBV28 | - | TGTGCCAGCAGGGGCTCCTACGAGCAGTACTTC | CASRGSYEQYF
- | TRBJ2-6 | TRBV9 | - | TGTGCCACCATGGGTCGGGCCAACGTCCTGACTTTC | CATMGRANVLTF
few | TRBJ1-1 | TRBV4-2 | - | TGTGCCAGCAGCCAAGCCGGGTCTGAAGCTTTCTTT | CASSQAGSEAFF
few | TRBJ2-5 | TRBV5-5 | TRBD1 | TGTGCCAGCAGCCCGGGACAGTTAGAGGAGACCCAGTACTTC | CASSPGQLEETQYF
- | TRBJ2-3 | TRBV18 | - | TGTGCCAGCTCACCATATAGCACAGATACGCAGTATTTT | CASSPYSTDTQYF
- | TRBJ2-3 | TRBV4-1 | - | TGCGCCAGCAGCCAAGTGGGGGGTAGCACAGATACGCAGTATTTT | CASSQVGGSTDTQYF